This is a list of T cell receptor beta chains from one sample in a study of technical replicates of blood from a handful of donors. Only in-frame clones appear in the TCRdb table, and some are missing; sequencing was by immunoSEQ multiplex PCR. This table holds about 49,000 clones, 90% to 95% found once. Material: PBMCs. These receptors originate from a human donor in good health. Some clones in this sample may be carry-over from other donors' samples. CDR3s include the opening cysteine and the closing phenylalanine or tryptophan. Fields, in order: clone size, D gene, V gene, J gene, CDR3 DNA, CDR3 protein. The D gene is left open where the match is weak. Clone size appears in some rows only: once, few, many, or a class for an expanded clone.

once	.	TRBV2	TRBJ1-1	TGTGCCAGCAGCGCCCCGACAATCTCCCTTCAGGCTTTCTTT	CASSAPTISLQAFF
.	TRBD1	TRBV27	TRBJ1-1	TGTGCCAGCAGTTTCCGGCTCGGGACAGGAGTCTCCCGAACTGAAGCTTTCTTT	CASSFRLGTGVSRTEAFF
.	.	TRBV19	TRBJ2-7	TGTGCCAGTAGTAACACCTACGAGCAGTACTTC	CASSNTYEQYF
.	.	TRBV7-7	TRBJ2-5	TGTGCCAGCAGCTTCAGTGACTCCGGGGGTGAGACCCAGTACTTC	CASSFSDSGGETQYF
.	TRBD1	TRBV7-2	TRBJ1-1	TGTGCCAGCAGCTTAGAGACAGGGCCCTCTGAAGCTTTCTTT	CASSLETGPSEAFF
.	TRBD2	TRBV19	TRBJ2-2	TGTGCCAGTAGTCGGGAGGGGGGGAACACCGGGGAGCTGTTTTTT	CASSREGGNTGELFF
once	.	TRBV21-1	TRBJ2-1	TGTGCCAGCAGGGCGGCGGGAATCCTCCATGAGCAGTTCTTC	CASRAAGILHEQFF
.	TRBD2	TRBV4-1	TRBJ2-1	TGCGCCAGCAGCCAAGATCGTCTAGCGGGGGGGCCGAATGAGCAGTTCTTC	CASSQDRLAGGPNEQFF
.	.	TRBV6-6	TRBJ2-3	TGTGCCAGCGCGGAGGGCACAGATACGCAGTATTTT	CASAEGTDTQYF
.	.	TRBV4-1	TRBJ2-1	TGCGCCAGCAGCCAAGCCAGCGGGTTAACCTGGTATGAGCAGTTCTTC	CASSQASGLTWYEQFF
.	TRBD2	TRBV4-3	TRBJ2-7	TGCGCCAGCAGCCCGGGGACTAGCGGGGGGTACGAGCAGTACTTC	CASSPGTSGGYEQYF
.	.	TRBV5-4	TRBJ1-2	TGTGCCAGCAGCTTACCCCCGGGGGGCTACACCTTC	CASSLPPGGYTF
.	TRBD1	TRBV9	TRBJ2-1	TGTGCCAGCAGCGTATTGACAGGGAGTTTCAATGAGCAGTTCTTC	CASSVLTGSFNEQFF
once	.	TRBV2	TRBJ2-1	TGTGCCAGCGGCCTAGTCGCCTCGGGTGAGCAGTTCTTC	CASGLVASGEQFF
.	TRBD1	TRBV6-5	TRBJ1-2	TGTGCCAGCAGCCGGACAGGGGGGCGCGGCTACACCTTC	CASSRTGGRGYTF
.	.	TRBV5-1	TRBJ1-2	TGCGCCAGCAGCGACAGTACCACTAACTATGGCTACACCTTC	CASSDSTTNYGYTF
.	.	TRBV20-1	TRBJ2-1	TGCAGTGCGGGGCCTCTCAACGAGCAGTTCTTC	CSAGPLNEQFF
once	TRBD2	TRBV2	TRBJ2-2	TGTGCCAGCAAAGCTACTAGCGGGAGAGGGGCCGGGGAGCTGTTTTTT	CASKATSGRGAGELFF
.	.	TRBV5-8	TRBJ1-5	TGTGCCAGCAGCACAGTTGGCTATAGCAATCAGCCCCAGCATTTT	CASSTVGYSNQPQHF
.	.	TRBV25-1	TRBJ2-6	TGTGCCAGCAGTGATTCAGGGGTCTCTGGGGCCAACGTCCTGACTTTC	CASSDSGVSGANVLTF
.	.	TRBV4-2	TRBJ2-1	TGTGCCAGCAGCCAAGCCGGGGACACGCCACCCTACAATGAGCAGTTCTTC	CASSQAGDTPPYNEQFF
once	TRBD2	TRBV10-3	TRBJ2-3	TGTGCCATCAGCTGGACTAGCGGGGGGGCCACAGATACGCAGTATTTT	CAISWTSGGATDTQYF
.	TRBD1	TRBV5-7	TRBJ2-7	TGTGCCAGCAGCTTCCCGGGACAGGGCTACGAGCAGTACTTC	CASSFPGQGYEQYF
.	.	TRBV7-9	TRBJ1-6	TGTGCCAGCAGCTTCCAGGGGAACTCCTATAATTCACCCCTCCACTTT	CASSFQGNSYNSPLHF
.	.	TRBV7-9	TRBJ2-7	TGTGCCAGCAGCGAGACAGCCGAGCAGTACTTC	CASSETAEQYF
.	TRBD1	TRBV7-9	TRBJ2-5	TGTGCCAGCAGCCCGCCGGACAGGGAACAAGAGACCCAGTACTTC	CASSPPDREQETQYF
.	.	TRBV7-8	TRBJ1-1	TGTGCCAGCAACCGTATACAGGGGAACACTGAAGCTTTCTTT	CASNRIQGNTEAFF
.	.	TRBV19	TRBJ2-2	TGTGCCAGTGGCCGGGACTCCGAAACCGGGGAGCTGTTTTTT	CASGRDSETGELFF
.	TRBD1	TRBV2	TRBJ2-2	TGTGCCAGCAGTACAGGGGCCGGGGAGCTGTTTTTT	CASSTGAGELFF
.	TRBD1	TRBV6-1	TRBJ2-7	TGTGCCAGCAGTGAAGGGCAGGGGGCCTACGAGCAGTACTTC	CASSEGQGAYEQYF
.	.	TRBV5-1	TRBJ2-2	TGCGCCAGCAGCTTGGACAGGGTGAACACCGGGGAGCTGTTTTTT	CASSLDRVNTGELFF
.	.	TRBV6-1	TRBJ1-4	TGTGCCCGGATGGGGGCGCCGATCGGGGAAAAACTGTTTTTT	CARMGAPIGEKLFF
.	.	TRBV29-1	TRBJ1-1	TGCAGCGTTGAAGATACCCGCCAGACTGAAGCTTTCTTT	CSVEDTRQTEAFF
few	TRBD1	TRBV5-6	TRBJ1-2	TGTGCCAGCAGCTTGGCAGGGGGGAGCTCTGGCTACACCTTC	CASSLAGGSSGYTF
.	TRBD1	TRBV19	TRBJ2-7	TGTGCCAGTAGCCACCCCGGGACAGTGGCCTACGAGCAGTACTTC	CASSHPGTVAYEQYF
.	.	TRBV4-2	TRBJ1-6	TGTGCCAGCAGCCAGCGGACAGAAAGCCATTCACCCCTCCACTTT	CASSQRTESHSPLHF
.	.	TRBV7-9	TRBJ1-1	TGTGCCAGCATAGTCGATCCTCCATCTGAAGCTTTCTTT	CASIVDPPSEAFF
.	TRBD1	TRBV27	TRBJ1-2	TGTGCCAGCAGCCCAGACAGGGGGCGTTACTATGGCTACACCTTC	CASSPDRGRYYGYTF
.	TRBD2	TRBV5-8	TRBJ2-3	TGTGCCAGCAGCTCAAGGACTAGCGGGGGCACAGATACGCAGTATTTT	CASSSRTSGGTDTQYF
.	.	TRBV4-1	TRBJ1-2	TGCGCCAGCAGCCAAGACAGGGGAGGGAGCTGGCTGAGAGGGGGCTACACCTTC	CASSQDRGGSWLRGGYTF
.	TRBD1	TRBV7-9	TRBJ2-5	TGTGCCAGCAGCCGAACAGGGGGGTGGGAGACCCAGTACTTC	CASSRTGGWETQYF
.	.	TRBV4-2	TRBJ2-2	TGTGCCAGCAGCCATGGGGGGGCGAGTACCGGGGAGCTGTTTTTT	CASSHGGASTGELFF
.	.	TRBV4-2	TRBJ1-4	TGTGCCAGCAGCCAAGAGATTCGCGTGGGGGCACCGTTTGAAAAACTGTTTTTT	CASSQEIRVGAPFEKLFF
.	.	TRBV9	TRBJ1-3	TGTGCCAGCAGCACACAGGGCCCTGGAAACACCATATATTTT	CASSTQGPGNTIYF